The clone carrying this TCR beta chain was seen more than once but under ten times. Trimming at V came to 3 bases and at J to 5 bases, leaving 12 bases not matched to a gene. The CDR3 has 16 residues. Germline CDR1 SGHVS, CDR2 FQNEAQ. This sample was included in a study of blood T cell repertoires in COVID-19. Study-wide context: Sources were T cells, B-cell-depleted T cells, or PBMCs; the material itself was cDNA or gDNA.

Original handling: Estimation of nucleated cell counts was performed using reference gene primer amplification. Libraries were prepared by immunoSEQ multiplex PCR; TCRdb keeps only in-frame clonotypes and omits some of them. The V and J calls and clone size were taken over from that table, and D and trimming were inferred from the DNA. Of 200,000 to 250,000 clones in the sample, roughly four fifths were seen once. The origin of this receptor is a man in his fifties with acute or convalescent COVID-19. Material: peripheral blood. The chain employs TRBV7-8 and TRBJ2-7; 8 bases are shared with TRBD1. As DNA, the CDR3 is TGTGCCAGCAGCTTTGGACAGGGAAGGTTTAGTGACGAGCAGTACTTC. It is translated as CASSFGQGRFSDEQYF.